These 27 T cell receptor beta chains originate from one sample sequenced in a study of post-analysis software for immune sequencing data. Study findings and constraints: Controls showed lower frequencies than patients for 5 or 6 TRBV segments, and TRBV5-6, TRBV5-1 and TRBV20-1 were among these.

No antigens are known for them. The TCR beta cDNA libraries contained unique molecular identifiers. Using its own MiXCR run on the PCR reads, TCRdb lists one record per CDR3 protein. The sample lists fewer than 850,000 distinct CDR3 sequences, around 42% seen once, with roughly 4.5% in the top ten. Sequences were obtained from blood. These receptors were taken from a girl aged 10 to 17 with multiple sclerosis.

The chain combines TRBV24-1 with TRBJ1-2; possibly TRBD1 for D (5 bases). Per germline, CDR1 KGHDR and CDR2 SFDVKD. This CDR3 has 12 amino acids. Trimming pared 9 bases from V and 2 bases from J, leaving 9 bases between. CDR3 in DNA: TGTGCCACCTGGGGCCCCAACTATGGCTACACCTTC. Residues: CATWGPNYGYTF.

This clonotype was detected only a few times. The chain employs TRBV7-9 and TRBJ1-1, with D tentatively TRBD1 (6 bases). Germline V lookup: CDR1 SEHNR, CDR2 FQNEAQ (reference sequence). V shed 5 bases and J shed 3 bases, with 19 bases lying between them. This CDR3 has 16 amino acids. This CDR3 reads CASSAGPGAVDTEAFF. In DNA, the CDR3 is TGTGCCAGCAGCGCCGGGCCGGGGGCAGTGGACACTGAAGCTTTCTTT.

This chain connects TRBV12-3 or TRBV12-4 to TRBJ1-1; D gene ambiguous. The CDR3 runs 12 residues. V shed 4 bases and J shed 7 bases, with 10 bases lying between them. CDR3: CASSSYDLEAFF. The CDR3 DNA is TGTGCCAGCAGTTCTTACGACCTTGAAGCTTTCTTT.

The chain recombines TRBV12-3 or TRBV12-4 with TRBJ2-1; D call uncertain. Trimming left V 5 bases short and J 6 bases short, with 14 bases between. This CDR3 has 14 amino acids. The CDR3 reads CASSSETKGNEQFF. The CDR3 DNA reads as TGTGCCAGCAGTAGCGAAACGAAGGGCAATGAGCAGTTCTTC.

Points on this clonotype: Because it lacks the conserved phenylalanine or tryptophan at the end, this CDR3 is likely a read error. CDR3: CASSFLAQSSYNEQFC. The CDR3 DNA is TGTGCCAGCAGTTTTCTAGCGCAGAGCTCCTACAATGAGCAGTTCTGC. The rearrangement joins TRBV12-3 or TRBV12-4 to TRBJ2-1; TRBD2 is a possible D gene (6 bases). The V end lost 3 bases, the J end lost 0 bases, and 12 bases lay between the germline ends. This CDR3 contains 16 residues.

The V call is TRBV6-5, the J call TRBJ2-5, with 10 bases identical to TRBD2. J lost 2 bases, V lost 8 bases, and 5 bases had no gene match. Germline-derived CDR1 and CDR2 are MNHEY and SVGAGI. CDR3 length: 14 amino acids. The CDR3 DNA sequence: TGTGCCAGCCGGTTGGGACTAGCGCAAGAGACCCAGTACTTC. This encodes CASRLGLAQETQYF.

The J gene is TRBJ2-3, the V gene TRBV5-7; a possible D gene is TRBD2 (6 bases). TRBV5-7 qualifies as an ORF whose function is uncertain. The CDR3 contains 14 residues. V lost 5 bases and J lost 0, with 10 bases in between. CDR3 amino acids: CASRSGLSTDTQYF. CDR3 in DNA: TGTGCCAGCAGAAGCGGGCTTAGCACAGATACGCAGTATTTT.

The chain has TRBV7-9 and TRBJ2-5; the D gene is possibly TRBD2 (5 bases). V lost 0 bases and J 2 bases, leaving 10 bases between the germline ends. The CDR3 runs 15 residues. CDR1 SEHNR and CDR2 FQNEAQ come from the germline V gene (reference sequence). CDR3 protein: CASSLARLRQETQYF. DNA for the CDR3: TGTGCCAGCAGCTTAGCTCGACTACGGCAAGAGACCCAGTACTTC.

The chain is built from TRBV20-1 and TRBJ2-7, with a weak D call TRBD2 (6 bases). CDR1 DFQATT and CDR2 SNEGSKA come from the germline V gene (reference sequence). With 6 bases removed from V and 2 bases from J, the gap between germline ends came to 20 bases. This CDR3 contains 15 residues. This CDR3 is CSAPRRSGPTYEQYF. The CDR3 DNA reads TGCAGTGCGCCCAGGAGAAGCGGGCCGACCTACGAGCAGTACTTC.

CDR3 amino acids: CASSVDGLVGGSSYNEQFF. CDR3 nucleotide sequence: TGTGCCAGCAGCGTAGATGGATTAGTGGGGGGAAGCTCCTACAATGAGCAGTTCTTC. V is TRBV9 and J is TRBJ2-1, with a weak D call TRBD2 (6 bases). V lost 0 bases and J lost 0, with 19 bases in between. Germline V gene data show CDR1 as SGDLS and CDR2 as YYNGEE. The CDR3 is 19 residues long.

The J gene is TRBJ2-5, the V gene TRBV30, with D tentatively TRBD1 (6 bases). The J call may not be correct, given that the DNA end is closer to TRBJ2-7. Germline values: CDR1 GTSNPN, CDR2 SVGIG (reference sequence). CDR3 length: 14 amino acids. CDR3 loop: CAWILTKGGGEQYF. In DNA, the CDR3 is TGTGCCTGGATATTAACCAAAGGGGGTGGCGAGCAGTACTTC.

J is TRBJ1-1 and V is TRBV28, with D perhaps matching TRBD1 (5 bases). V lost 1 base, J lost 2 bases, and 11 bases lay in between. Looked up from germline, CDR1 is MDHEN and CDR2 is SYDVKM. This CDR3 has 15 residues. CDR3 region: CASSLFAGPNTEAFF. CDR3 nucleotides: TGTGCCAGCAGTTTATTCGCAGGGCCAAACACTGAAGCTTTCTTT.

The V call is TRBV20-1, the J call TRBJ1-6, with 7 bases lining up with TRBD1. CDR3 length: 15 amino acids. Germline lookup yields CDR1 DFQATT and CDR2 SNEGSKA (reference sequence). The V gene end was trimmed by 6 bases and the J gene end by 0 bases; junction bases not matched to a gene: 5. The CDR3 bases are TGCAGTGCCCCGGACAGGAGCTCCTATAATTCACCCCTCCACTTT. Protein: CSAPDRSSYNSPLHF.

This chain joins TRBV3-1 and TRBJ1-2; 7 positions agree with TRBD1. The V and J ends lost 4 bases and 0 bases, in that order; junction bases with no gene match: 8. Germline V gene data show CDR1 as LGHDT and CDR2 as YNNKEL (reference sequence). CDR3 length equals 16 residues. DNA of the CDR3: TGTGCCAGCAGCCGGGACAGTCTAAAATCTAACTATGGCTACACCTTC. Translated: CASSRDSLKSNYGYTF.

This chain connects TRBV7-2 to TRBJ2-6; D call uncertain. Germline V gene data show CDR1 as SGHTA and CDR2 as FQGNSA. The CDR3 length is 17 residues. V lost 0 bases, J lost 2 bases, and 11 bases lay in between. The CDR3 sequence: CASSLAGVLPGANVLTF. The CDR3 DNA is TGTGCCAGCAGCTTAGCTGGGGTCCTACCTGGGGCCAACGTCCTGACTTTC. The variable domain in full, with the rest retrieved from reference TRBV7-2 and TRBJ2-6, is GAGVSQSPSNKVTEKGKDVELRCDPISGHTALYWYRQSLGQGLEFLIYFQGNSAPDKSGLPSDRFSAERTGGSVSTLTIQRTQQEDSAVYLCASSLAGVLPGANVLTFGAGSRLTVL.

The CDR3 coding sequence is TGCGCCAGCAGCTTGGCGGGGCGGGAAGAGACCCAGTACTTC. This translates into CASSLAGREETQYF. This chain uses TRBV5-1 with TRBJ2-5; tentatively, D is TRBD1 or TRBD2 (5 bases each). This CDR3 has 14 amino acids. V was clipped by 0 bases and J by 3 bases, with 9 bases between them. Germline-derived CDR1 and CDR2 are SGHRS and YFSETQ.

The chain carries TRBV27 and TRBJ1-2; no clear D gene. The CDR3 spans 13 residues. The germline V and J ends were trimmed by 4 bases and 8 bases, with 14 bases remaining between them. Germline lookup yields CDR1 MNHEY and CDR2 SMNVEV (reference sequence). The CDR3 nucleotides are TGTGCCAGCAGTTCTTCAAGGTTAACGGGCTACACCTTC. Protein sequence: CASSSSRLTGYTF.

The CDR3 sequence is CASSALTGREAYEQYF. The CDR3 DNA reads TGTGCCAGCAGTGCCCTGACAGGGCGGGAGGCCTACGAGCAGTACTTC. This chain uses TRBV27 with TRBJ2-7; possible D gene TRBD2, 8 bases. V dropped 5 bases and J dropped 2 bases, with 19 bases sitting between them. The CDR3 runs 16 residues. The germline CDR1 and CDR2 sequences are MNHEY and SMNVEV (reference sequence).

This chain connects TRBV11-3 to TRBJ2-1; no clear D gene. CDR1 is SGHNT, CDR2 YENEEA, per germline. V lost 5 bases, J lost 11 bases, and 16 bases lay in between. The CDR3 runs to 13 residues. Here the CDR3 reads CASSTPLRAQQFF. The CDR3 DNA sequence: TGTGCCAGCAGCACTCCCCTACGAGCACAGCAGTTCTTC.

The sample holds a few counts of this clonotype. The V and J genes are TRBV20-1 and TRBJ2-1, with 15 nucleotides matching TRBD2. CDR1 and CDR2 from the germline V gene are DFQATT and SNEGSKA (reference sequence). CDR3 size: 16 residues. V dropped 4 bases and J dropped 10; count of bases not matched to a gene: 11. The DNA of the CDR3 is TGCAGTGCTATGGGAGGGGAGGGACTAGCGGGAGGAGAGCAGTTCTTC. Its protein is CSAMGGEGLAGGEQFF.

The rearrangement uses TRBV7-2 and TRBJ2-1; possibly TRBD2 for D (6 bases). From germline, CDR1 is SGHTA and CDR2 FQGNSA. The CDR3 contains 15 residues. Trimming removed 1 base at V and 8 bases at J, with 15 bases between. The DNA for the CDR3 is TGTGCCAGCAGCTTAGGTTGGGCGGGAAACGATGAGCAGTTCTTC. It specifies CASSLGWAGNDEQFF.

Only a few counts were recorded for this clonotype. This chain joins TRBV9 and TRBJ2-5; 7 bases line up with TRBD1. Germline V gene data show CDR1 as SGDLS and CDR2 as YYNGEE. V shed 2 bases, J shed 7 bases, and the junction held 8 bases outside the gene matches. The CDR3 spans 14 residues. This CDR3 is CASSVSGTVGTQYF. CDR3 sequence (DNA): TGTGCCAGCAGCGTTTCTGGGACAGTCGGGACCCAGTACTTC.

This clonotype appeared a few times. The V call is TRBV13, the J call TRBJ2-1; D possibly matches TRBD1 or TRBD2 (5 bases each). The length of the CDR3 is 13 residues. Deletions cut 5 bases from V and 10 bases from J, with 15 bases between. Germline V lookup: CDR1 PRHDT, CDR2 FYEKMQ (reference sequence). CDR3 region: CASSTQGRVEQFF. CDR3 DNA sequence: TGTGCCAGCAGCACCCAGGGACGTGTCGAGCAGTTCTTC. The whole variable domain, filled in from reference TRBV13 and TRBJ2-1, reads AAGVIQSPRHLIKEKRETATLKCYPIPRHDTVYWYQQGPGQDPQFLISFYEKMQSDKGSIPDRFSAQQFSDYHSELNMSSLELGDSALYFCASSTQGRVEQFFGPGTRLTVL.

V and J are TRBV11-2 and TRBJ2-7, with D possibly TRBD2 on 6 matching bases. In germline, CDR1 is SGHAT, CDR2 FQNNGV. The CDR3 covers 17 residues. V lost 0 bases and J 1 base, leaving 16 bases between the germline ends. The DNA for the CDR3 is TGTGCCAGCAGCTTAGATTCTGGAGGAGGGGTGTCCTACGAGCAGTACTTC. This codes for CASSLDSGGGVSYEQYF.

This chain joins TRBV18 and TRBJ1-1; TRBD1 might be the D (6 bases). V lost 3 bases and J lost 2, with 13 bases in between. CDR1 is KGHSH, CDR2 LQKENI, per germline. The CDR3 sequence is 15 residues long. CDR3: CASSPTGHYNTEAFF. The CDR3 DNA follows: TGTGCCAGCTCACCGACGGGACACTATAACACTGAAGCTTTCTTT.

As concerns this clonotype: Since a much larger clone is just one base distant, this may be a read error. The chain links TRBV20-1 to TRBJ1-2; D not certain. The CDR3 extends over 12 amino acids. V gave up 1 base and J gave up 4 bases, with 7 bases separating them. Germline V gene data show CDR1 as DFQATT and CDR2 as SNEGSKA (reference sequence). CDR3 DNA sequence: TGCAGTGCTAGAGGGCGGGGCTATGGCTACACCTTC. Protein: CSARGRGYGYTF.

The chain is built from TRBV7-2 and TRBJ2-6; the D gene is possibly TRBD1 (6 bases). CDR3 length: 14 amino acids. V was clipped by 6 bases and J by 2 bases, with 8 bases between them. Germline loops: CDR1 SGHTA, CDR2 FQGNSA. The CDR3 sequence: CASSNRAGANVLTF. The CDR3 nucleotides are TGTGCCAGCAGTAACAGGGCTGGGGCCAACGTCCTGACTTTC.